This T cell receptor (beta chain) is from a study of T cell responses to AZD1222 COVID-19 vaccine. Sequencing was performed with immunoSEQ multiplex PCR; in TCRdb, only in-frame clones are kept and a portion is missing. The sample consists of 130,000 to 150,000 clones, around 91% of them appearing once. Findings and caveats of the study: No repertoire was sampled before or during the peak T cell response, only after it.

The CDR3 is 14 amino acids. J was trimmed by 4 bases and V by 6 bases; bases with no gene match: 10. Germline CDR1 SGDLS, CDR2 YYNGEE. About this clone itself: The antigen remains undetermined.

The chain carries TRBV9 and TRBJ2-7; 7 bases map to TRBD2. This TCR was sampled from an adult in good health. This specimen was peripheral blood, taken on day 0 of AZD1222 vaccination. The CDR3 DNA reads TGTGCCAGCACCCCCCGGGGGGAGGATTACGAGCAGTACTTC. Protein product: CASTPRGEDYEQYF.